These 5 T cell receptor beta chains originate from one sample sequenced in a study of a mutant IDH1 vaccine in newly diagnosed glioma. Some clones are missing from TCRdb's copy, which holds only in-frame ones; the method was immunoSEQ multiplex PCR. The table includes tens of thousands of clones, approximately 83% detected once. Time point specified: baseline, week 1 (first vaccination visit). Treatment of the sample: pre-vaccination baseline after standard-of-care therapy. The specimen comprised PBMCs, sampled from a glioma patient treated with radiotherapy, temozolomide or both. Receptors originate from a woman aged 50 to 60 with glioma.

The J gene is TRBJ1-4, the V gene TRBV19; 7 bases map to TRBD1. Germline V lookup: CDR1 LNHDA, CDR2 SQIVND (reference sequence). J lost 8 bases, V lost 9 bases, and 6 bases had no gene match. The CDR3 is made up of 12 amino acids. The CDR3 is CASRQGMEKLFF. CDR3 nucleotides: TGTGCCAGCCGACAGGGTATGGAAAAACTGTTTTTT.

This sequence joins TRBV5-1 and TRBJ1-2; D perhaps matches TRBD1 (5 bases). The V end was cut by 5 bases, the J end by 6 bases, with 20 bases between. This CDR3 contains 15 residues. Germline CDR1 SGHRS, CDR2 YFSETQ. CDR3: CASRFPGLGADGYTF. CDR3 nucleotide sequence: TGCGCCAGCAGATTTCCGGGCCTTGGGGCGGATGGCTACACCTTC.

CDR3 coding DNA: TGTGCCAGCAGCGTAGTTACAGGGAGGGGCTACACCTTC. Protein sequence: CASSVVTGRGYTF. The chain employs TRBV9 and TRBJ1-2, with D perhaps matching TRBD1 (6 bases). The V end lost 0 bases, the J end lost 8 bases, and 11 bases lay between the germline ends. The length of the CDR3 is 13 residues. Germline CDR1 SGDLS, CDR2 YYNGEE.

The chain employs TRBV7-3 and TRBJ1-6; perhaps TRBD1 as D (6 bases). From germline, CDR1 is SGHTA and CDR2 FQGTGA. CDR3 size: 14 residues. Trimming stripped 2 bases from V and 8 bases from J, with 10 bases between. CDR3 protein: CASSLARGDSPLHF. CDR3 nucleotide sequence: TGTGCCAGCAGCTTAGCCAGGGGCGATTCACCCCTCCACTTT. The full variable domain, completed using reference TRBV7-3 and TRBJ1-6, is GAGVSQTPSNKVTEKGKYVELRCDPISGHTALYWYRQSLGQGPEFLIYFQGTGAADDSGLPNDRFFAVRPEGSVSTLKIQRTERGDSAVYLCASSLARGDSPLHFGNGTRLTVT.

The chain uses TRBV19 and TRBJ1-5, with a weak D call TRBD1 (6 bases). There are 15 residues in the CDR3. V dropped 10 bases and J dropped 4 bases, with 20 bases sitting between them. Germline V CDR1 and CDR2: LNHDA, SQIVND (reference sequence). The CDR3 spells CATRGGRPINQPQHF. The CDR3 DNA reads TGTGCCACAAGGGGGGGCAGACCAATTAATCAGCCCCAGCATTTT.